The 18 T cell receptor beta chains presented below share a single source sample, sequenced in a study of PD-L1 blockade in urothelial cancer. The method was immunoSEQ multiplex PCR; TCRdb's version includes in-frame clones alone and lacks a portion of them. The sample records about 51,000 clones, 85% to 90% being singletons. Time point defined: peripheral blood 6 weeks after treatment start. The specimen comprised PBMCs, sampled around atezolizumab (anti-PD-L1) treatment. These receptors were obtained from a man between 60 and 75 years old with urothelial cancer.

This chain joins TRBV7-2 and TRBJ2-3, with 12 bases fitting TRBD2. This CDR3 has 18 amino acids. The germline gives CDR1 SGHTA, CDR2 FQGNSA. The V gene end was trimmed by 8 bases and the J gene end by 3 bases; junction bases not matched to a gene: 15. The DNA of the CDR3 is TGTGCCAGCCAATGGGCTAGCGGGGGGGGGTTTGGTACAGATACGCAGTATTTT. Protein: CASQWASGGGFGTDTQYF.

This clone was found once. The chain is built from TRBV9 and TRBJ2-6; TRBD1 might be the D (6 bases). The CDR3 sequence is 15 residues long. V gave up 0 bases and J gave up 2 bases, with 6 bases separating them. The germline V gene encodes CDR1 SGDLS and CDR2 YYNGEE. The CDR3 loop is CASSVDRAGANVLTF. The CDR3 bases are TGTGCCAGCAGCGTAGACAGGGCTGGGGCCAACGTCCTGACTTTC.

This CDR3 is CASSDITRQGINEKLFF. The CDR3 region has the DNA TGTGCCAGCAGTGATATAACCAGACAGGGGATTAATGAAAAACTGTTTTTT. This sequence joins TRBV25-1 and TRBJ1-4, with 8 bases that match TRBD1. V dropped 3 bases and J dropped 4; count of bases not matched to a gene: 10. The CDR3 runs to 17 residues. CDR1 is MGHDK, CDR2 SYGVNS, per germline.

The table lists this clone with a count of one. The gene calls are TRBV7-2 and TRBJ2-3; 8 bases agree with TRBD2. Trimming took 7 bases from V and 3 from J; bases not matched to a gene: 9. Germline V gives CDR1 SGHTA, CDR2 FQGNSA. The CDR3 has 15 amino acids. The CDR3, as DNA: TGTGCCAGCACCAACCAGGGACTAGGAACAGATACGCAGTATTTT. It yields the protein CASTNQGLGTDTQYF.

This clone appeared a few times. This chain uses TRBV6-6 with TRBJ1-5, with D maybe TRBD1 (5 bases). The CDR3 covers 13 residues. Trimming stripped 7 bases from V and 6 bases from J, with 13 bases between. Germline-derived CDR1 and CDR2 are MNHNY and SVGAGI (reference sequence). CDR3 amino acids: CASIHGGLQPQHF. For the CDR3, the DNA is TGTGCCAGCATCCACGGGGGTCTTCAGCCCCAGCATTTT.

This clone has only a few counts. The chain uses TRBV2 and TRBJ2-7, with D perhaps matching TRBD2 (5 bases). V was pared by 7 bases and J by 2 bases, with 9 bases between. The CDR3 spans 12 residues. Germline V gene lookup returns CDR1 SNHLY and CDR2 FYNNEI. As DNA, the CDR3 is TGTGCCAGCACGGGGTCGCCCTACGAGCAGTACTTC. As protein: CASTGSPYEQYF.

This chain joins TRBV21-1 and TRBJ1-1; the table's D gene call, TRBD1, was not cross checked with the DNA. TRBV21-1 has pseudogene status. This CDR3 spans 17 amino acids. CDR3 sequence (DNA): TGTGCCAGCCGGAAGACAGGTACAGGGCAGAGGGACACTGAAGCTTTCTTT. It specifies CASRKTGTGQRDTEAFF.

The genes are TRBV7-9 and TRBJ1-6, with TRBD1 matching 7 bases. This CDR3 region has 14 residues. Unmatched junction bases numbered 5, after V lost 5 bases and J lost 7 bases. From germline, CDR1 is SEHNR and CDR2 FQNEAQ (reference sequence). The chain's CDR3 is CASSPGQKNSPLHF. The CDR3 DNA is TGTGCCAGCAGCCCGGGACAGAAGAATTCACCCCTCCACTTT.

This chain links TRBV6-1 with TRBJ2-3; TRBD2 is a possible D gene (6 bases). The V end was cut by 6 bases, the J end by 5 bases, with 21 bases between. This CDR3 has 16 residues. Germline V gene lookup returns CDR1 MNHNS and CDR2 SASEGT. The CDR3 reads CASSEIDYWRGDTQYF. In DNA form, the CDR3 reads TGTGCCAGCAGCGAAATCGACTACTGGAGGGGAGATACGCAGTATTTT.

V usage is TRBV6-6 and J usage is TRBJ2-5, with 11 bases identical to TRBD2. This CDR3 spans 13 amino acids. Germline assignment: CDR1 MNHNY and CDR2 SVGAGI (reference sequence). The V segment lost 8 bases and the J segment 2 bases; nucleotides outside the gene matches: 1. Here the CDR3 DNA reads TGTGCCAGCCGGACTAGCGGGCAAGAGACCCAGTACTTC. This gives the protein CASRTSGQETQYF.

The chain recombines TRBV18 with TRBJ2-7, with D tentatively TRBD2 (5 bases). Germline-derived CDR1 and CDR2 are KGHSH and LQKENI. Trimming shortened V by 4 bases and J by 7 bases, and 17 bases separated the two germline ends. The CDR3 covers 14 residues. Written as DNA, the CDR3 is TGTGCCAGCTCACTAGCGCCAGGTCTTGGGGAGCAGTACTTC. Protein: CASSLAPGLGEQYF.

The V gene is TRBV9, the J gene TRBJ2-3, with D possibly being TRBD2 (7 bases). Trimming shortened V by 2 bases and J by 6 bases, and 16 bases separated the two germline ends. CDR3 length: 15 amino acids. CDR1 and CDR2 (germline): SGDLS, YYNGEE. The DNA for the CDR3 is TGTGCCAGCAGCGTTAGGGGGGGACTACTTGATACGCAGTATTTT. This gives the protein CASSVRGGLLDTQYF.

The chain is built from TRBV10-3 and TRBJ2-1, with D perhaps matching TRBD1 (5 bases). Looked up from germline, CDR1 is ENHRY and CDR2 is SYGVKD. V was clipped by 7 bases and J by 7 bases, with 14 bases between them. The CDR3 is 13 residues long. The CDR3 reads CAITGLLGNEQFF. The DNA for the CDR3 is TGTGCCATCACAGGGTTGTTGGGGAATGAGCAGTTCTTC.

V gene TRBV28 combines with J gene TRBJ1-1; the D gene is possibly TRBD1 (6 bases). Per the germline V gene, CDR1 is MDHEN and CDR2 is SYDVKM. With 6 bases removed from V and 0 bases from J, the gap between germline ends came to 11 bases. The CDR3 is 14 residues long. DNA of the CDR3: TGTGCCAGCAGGACAGGAGCTATGAACACTGAAGCTTTCTTT. This gives the protein CASRTGAMNTEAFF.

CDR3 in amino acids: CASSPSGGNEKLFF. The CDR3 region has the DNA TGTGCCAGCAGCCCTTCAGGGGGTAATGAAAAACTGTTTTTT. The chain joins TRBV6-1 to TRBJ1-4; 7 bases fit TRBD1. V lost 6 bases, J lost 4 bases, and 5 bases stayed unmatched. CDR1 is MNHNS and CDR2 is SASEGT in the germline V gene. The CDR3 loop spans 14 amino acids.

This chain uses TRBV5-1 with TRBJ2-3; no firm D call. The CDR3 length is 15 residues. CDR1 SGHRS and CDR2 YFSETQ come from the germline V gene. Between the trimmed V and J ends, which lost 2 bases and 1 base, there was a span of 11 bases. This CDR3 is CASSLSGPRTDTQYF. CDR3 nucleotide sequence: TGCGCCAGCAGCTTAAGTGGGCCCCGCACAGATACGCAGTATTTT.

V is TRBV12-5 and J is TRBJ1-6, with TRBD1 identical over 7 bases. The CDR3 is 14 residues long. V lost 5 bases to trimming and J lost 7 bases; unmatched junction nucleotides: 5. Germline lookup yields CDR1 LGHNT and CDR2 FRNRAP. CDR3 amino acids: CASGRGTANSPLHF. The CDR3 region has the DNA TGTGCTAGTGGTCGCGGGACAGCCAATTCACCCCTCCACTTT.

J is TRBJ1-1 and V is TRBV28; D gene unclear. Germline lookup yields CDR1 MDHEN and CDR2 SYDVKM. The CDR3 length is 12 residues. The V end was cut by 7 bases, the J end by 4 bases, with 10 bases between. The DNA of the CDR3 is TGTGCCAGCATTGGTCGGTTCACTGAAGCTTTCTTT. This translates into CASIGRFTEAFF.